The 20 T cell receptor beta chains below all came from one sample that was sequenced in a study of blood T cell repertoires in COVID-19. Clones were read by immunoSEQ multiplex PCR, and TCRdb kept only the in-frame ones, dropping some. The sample consists of 75,000 to 100,000 clones, 81% of them appearing once. Source material: peripheral blood. The receptor set was obtained from a man aged 55 to 70 with acute or convalescent COVID-19.

The chain couples TRBV19 to TRBJ2-7; 9 bases align to TRBD1. The V gene end was trimmed by 5 bases and the J gene end by 6 bases; junction bases not matched to a gene: 11. There are 15 residues in the CDR3. Germline CDR1 reads LNHDA; CDR2 reads SQIVND (reference sequence). This chain's CDR3 is CASSPRRDRVGEQYF. The DNA for the CDR3 is TGTGCCAGTAGTCCCCGCCGGGACAGGGTCGGCGAGCAGTACTTC.

The table lists this clone with a few counts. This chain joins TRBV7-9 and TRBJ1-6; D not certain. Between the trimmed V and J ends, which lost 8 bases and 11 bases, there was a span of 16 bases. The germline V gene has CDR1 SEHNR and CDR2 FQNEAQ (reference sequence). CDR3 length: 13 residues. The CDR3 region has the DNA TGTGCCAGCGGACGTCCGGGGTCGACACCCCTCCACTTT. Translated, it gives CASGRPGSTPLHF.

The J gene is TRBJ2-3, the V gene TRBV19, with 7 bases matching TRBD2. The CDR3 is 14 residues long. Germline lookup yields CDR1 LNHDA and CDR2 SQIVND (reference sequence). The V gene end was trimmed by 6 bases and the J gene end by 2 bases; junction bases not matched to a gene: 5. The CDR3 loop reads CASRQRDLTDTQYF. For the CDR3, the DNA is TGTGCCAGTAGACAGCGGGACCTCACAGATACGCAGTATTTT. Variable domain in full (rest from reference TRBV19 and TRBJ2-3): DGGITQSPKYLFRKEGQNVTLSCEQNLNHDAMYWYRQDPGQGLRLIYYSQIVNDFQKGDIAEGYSVSREKKESFPLTVTSAQKNPTAFYLCASRQRDLTDTQYFGPGTRLTVL.

The chain carries TRBV5-1 and TRBJ2-2, with 8 bases that match TRBD2. Germline V lookup: CDR1 SGHRS, CDR2 YFSETQ. V shed 4 bases and J 0 bases; nucleotides not matched to a gene: 8. The CDR3 is 17 residues long. The CDR3 DNA follows: TGCGCCAGCAGCCACGGGGCGGGGGGCTCGAACACCGGGGAGCTGTTTTTT. It yields the protein CASSHGAGGSNTGELFF.

A single count supports this clone. The chain uses TRBV18 and TRBJ1-4; D gene uncertain. Between the trimmed V and J ends, which lost 2 bases and 2 bases, there was a span of 9 bases. The CDR3 is 15 residues long. Germline values: CDR1 KGHSH, CDR2 LQKENI. The CDR3 DNA is TGTGCCAGCTCACCAGTAGGAGGGACTAATGAAAAACTGTTTTTT. Translated, it gives CASSPVGGTNEKLFF.

This clone is a singleton in its sample. The rearrangement joins TRBV9 to TRBJ2-7; TRBD2 aligns across 7 bases. The germline CDR1 and CDR2 sequences are SGDLS and YYNGEE. V lost 1 base, J lost 5 bases, and 9 bases stayed unmatched. The CDR3 is made up of 15 amino acids. CDR3 DNA: TGTGCCAGCAGCGTAAGGGGCGGGGGTGGCGACGAGCAGTACTTC. It is translated as CASSVRGGGGDEQYF. The full variable domain, in which reference TRBV9 and TRBJ2-7 provide the parts outside the CDR3, is DSGVTQTPKHLITATGQRVTLRCSPRSGDLSVYWYQQSLDQGLQFLIQYYNGEERAKGNILERFSAQQFPDLHSELNLSSLELGDSALYFCASSVRGGGGDEQYFGPGTRLTVT.

This clone appeared a few times. V gene TRBV10-3 combines with J gene TRBJ2-3, with TRBD1 matching over 9 bases. The CDR3 covers 16 residues. Germline-derived CDR1 and CDR2 are ENHRY and SYGVKD. V dropped 3 bases and J dropped 2; count of bases not matched to a gene: 6. In DNA, the CDR3 is TGTGCCATCAGTGATCCGGACAGGGGATCCACAGATACGCAGTATTTT. Its protein product is CAISDPDRGSTDTQYF.

This clone occurred once. The V gene is TRBV10-3, the J gene TRBJ2-6, with a weak D call TRBD1 (6 bases). CDR3 length equals 14 residues. The germline V gene encodes CDR1 ENHRY and CDR2 SYGVKD. Trimming removed 6 bases at V and 3 bases at J, with 9 bases between. The CDR3 nucleotides read TGTGCCATCAGATTGGACAGTGGGGCCAACGTCCTGACTTTC. Translation: CAIRLDSGANVLTF.

The V gene is TRBV11-2, the J gene TRBJ2-4; weak D call: TRBD2 (5 bases). This CDR3 is 16 amino acids long. The germline V gene encodes CDR1 SGHAT and CDR2 FQNNGV. V was trimmed by 2 bases and J by 7 bases, leaving 18 bases between them. CDR3 loop: CASSLILRDSWNIQYF. The CDR3 nucleotides read TGTGCCAGCAGCTTAATCCTCCGGGATTCTTGGAACATTCAGTACTTC.

The gene calls are TRBV4-3 and TRBJ2-2; D unresolved. Germline V gene data show CDR1 as LGHNA and CDR2 as YSLEER. The CDR3 is 15 residues long. The ends were cut back, 1 base at V and 4 bases at J, with 10 bases in the middle. Here the CDR3 DNA reads TGCGCCAGCAGCCAAGCGAACAGTATCACCGGGGAGCTGTTTTTT. Translating it yields CASSQANSITGELFF.

The count of this clone is one. The J gene is TRBJ2-1, the V gene TRBV5-1; 8 nucleotides agree with TRBD2. J gave up 9 bases and V 7 bases, and 18 bases lay outside the gene matches. Germline CDR1 SGHRS, CDR2 YFSETQ. This CDR3 spans 16 amino acids. CDR3 in DNA: TGCGCCAGCTGCCCGGTCGCGGGGGGAGGGGGGGGTGAGCAGTTCTTC. Translation gives CASCPVAGGGGGEQFF.

This clone appeared a few times. The rearrangement uses TRBV6-2 or TRBV6-3 and TRBJ1-2; TRBD1 matches 12 bases. CDR3 size: 16 residues. J was trimmed by 8 bases and V by 6 bases; bases with no gene match: 13. From germline, CDR1 is MNHEY and CDR2 SVGEGT. The CDR3 reads CASSLTGTGGIIGYTF. The CDR3 bases are TGTGCCAGCAGCCTCACCGGGACAGGGGGCATCATCGGCTACACCTTC.

This clone has only one observation. The V and J genes are TRBV7-2 and TRBJ2-1, with 9 bases lining up with TRBD2. V shed 1 base, J shed 5 bases, and the junction held 3 bases outside the gene matches. The germline V gene has CDR1 SGHTA and CDR2 FQGNSA. The CDR3 runs 15 residues. The CDR3 loop reads CASSLGSGRNNEQFF. CDR3 sequence (DNA): TGTGCCAGCAGCTTAGGTAGCGGGAGAAACAATGAGCAGTTCTTC.

This clone was observed a few times. This sample includes further DNA sequences coding for the same CDR3. This chain joins TRBV7-9 and TRBJ1-5, with TRBD1 matching over 11 bases. After removal of 1 base from V and 5 bases from J, the junction contained 1 base not matched to a gene. The CDR3 consists of 15 residues. Germline V gives CDR1 SEHNR, CDR2 FQNEAQ (reference sequence). The CDR3 nucleotides read TGTGCCAGCAGCTTAGGGACAGGGGGCGATCAGCCCCAGCATTTT. This gives the protein CASSLGTGGDQPQHF.

This clone was detected a few times. The chain employs TRBV6-1 and TRBJ1-2; 7 bases are shared with TRBD1. V shed 2 bases and J 5 bases; nucleotides not matched to a gene: 11. The CDR3 is 16 amino acids. Germline V gene data show CDR1 as MNHNS and CDR2 as SASEGT. Here the CDR3 reads CASSETLDRDLYGYTF. The CDR3 coding sequence is TGTGCCAGCAGTGAAACTCTTGACAGGGACCTTTATGGCTACACCTTC.

The rearrangement links TRBV5-1 to TRBJ1-4, with a tentative D call TRBD1 (5 bases). Per germline, CDR1 SGHRS and CDR2 YFSETQ. V gave up 4 bases and J gave up 5 bases, with 18 bases separating them. This CDR3 has 16 residues. CDR3 region: CASSLGGGTENEKLFF. The CDR3, as DNA: TGCGCCAGCAGCCTGGGCGGGGGGACGGAGAATGAAAAACTGTTTTTT.

This clone has a single count. The gene calls are TRBV27 and TRBJ1-1, with TRBD1 as a possible D gene (5 bases). V was cut by 0 bases and J by 0 bases, with 14 bases left in between. The CDR3 extends over 17 amino acids. CDR1 is MNHEY and CDR2 is SMNVEV in the germline V gene (reference sequence). The DNA for the CDR3 is TGTGCCAGCAGTTTATCGGGTTGGGGGGTACTGAACACTGAAGCTTTCTTT. This gives the protein CASSLSGWGVLNTEAFF.

The chain employs TRBV11-2 and TRBJ1-1; D might be TRBD1 (6 bases). The germline V and J ends were trimmed by 2 bases and 3 bases, with 16 bases remaining between them. The CDR3 covers 16 residues. Germline V gene sequence: CDR1 SGHAT, CDR2 FQNNGV. The DNA for the CDR3 is TGTGCCAGCAGCTTACAGGGAGGGGGTCGGGACACTGAAGCTTTCTTT. The encoded protein is CASSLQGGGRDTEAFF.

This chain joins TRBV18 and TRBJ1-6; D is possibly TRBD1 (5 bases). Germline V lookup: CDR1 KGHSH, CDR2 LQKENI. The V end was cut by 0 bases, the J end by 5 bases, with 8 bases between. The CDR3 has 15 amino acids. As DNA, the CDR3 is TGTGCCAGCTCACCACCAAGGGGTGATAATTCACCCCTCCACTTT. It yields the protein CASSPPRGDNSPLHF.

The chain links TRBV7-2 to TRBJ1-3; 7 nucleotides align to TRBD1. The CDR3 runs to 16 residues. With V trimmed by 5 bases and J by 0 bases, 7 bases remained unmatched. Per the germline V gene, CDR1 is SGHTA and CDR2 is FQGNSA. In DNA form, the CDR3 reads TGTGCCAGCAGCCTAGGGACAGCAGCCTCTGGAAACACCATATATTTT. Its protein product is CASSLGTAASGNTIYF.